This T cell receptor beta chain came from a study of OX40 agonist ivuxolimab in advanced cancers. Describing the broader study: Ivuxolimab was a fully human IgG2 agonistic monoclonal antibody targeting the costimulatory receptor OX40 (CD134). Intravenous ivuxolimab was administered to patients every 2 weeks at six dose levels: 0.01, 0.1, 0.3, 1.5, 3 and 10 mg/kg. Among the 52 dose-escalation patients, about 19 had hepatocellular carcinoma, approximately 15 melanoma, 9 renal cell carcinoma and 9 head and neck cancer. A male proportion of almost 85% and a mean age of around 60 years, ranging from about 20 to 80, were recorded for the dose-escalation cohort. Prior anti-PD-1, anti-PD-L1 or anti-CTLA-4 therapy was permitted, and checkpoint inhibitors had been received by about two fifths of dose-escalation patients. Partial responses occurred in three dose-escalation patients: two with cutaneous melanoma and one with hepatocellular carcinoma. Peripheral TCRbeta sequencing was intended to test whether TCR sequence diversity was altered and clonal T-cell expansion was caused by ivuxolimab. The paper reports the monotherapy dose-escalation portion (N of about 47 patients) of the phase I ivuxolimab trial.

Genomic DNA was isolated from the sorted cells so that the TCRbeta CDR3 region could be sequenced. The immunoSEQ Assay was used for sequencing of TCRbeta CDR3 regions. What TCRdb holds here is the immuneACCESS table cut down to in-frame rearrangements. Part of the clones is not present; checked against another copy, under half of the missing clones reflect an unresolved V gene, and the others are unexplained. The sample table contains approximately 76,000 clones; only one count was recorded for roughly 85% of them. The ten largest account for approximately 0.65% of the sample. Patients with autoimmune disease history or receiving systemic immunosuppression were excluded from the trial. Peripheral blood for TCR sequencing was drawn from every dose cohort at baseline, at cycle 4 day 1 and at cycle 7 day 1. Samples were obtained from an open-label, multicenter, first-in-human phase I dose-escalation trial of ivuxolimab. Adults with locally advanced or metastatic melanoma, renal cell, hepatocellular, or head and neck squamous cell carcinoma were enrolled in the trial. Before TCR sequencing, CD4+ T cells and CD8+ T cells were sorted from peripheral blood as separate populations.

The cysteine opens and the phenylalanine closes a CDR3 of 15 amino acids. Only the CDR3 part of the read is kept: 45 bases, read in frame from the first base. The germline V gene (reference sequence) gives CDR1 as MNHEY and CDR2 as SMNVEV. Between the V and J ends, shortened by 3 bases and 0 bases respectively, the junction contains 9 bases. Summary of the overall study and its limitations: After ivuxolimab, more expanded clones were found on average in CD8+ T cells than in CD4+ T cells. In partial responders in the 0.1-3.0 mg/kg groups, normalized peripheral clonal expansion was found to be among the lowest, especially among CD8+ T cells. Antigen specificity was not determined for the clonally expanded peripheral T cells. At doses of 0.1 to 3.0 mg/kg, clonal expansion of both CD4+ and CD8+ blood T cells was observed from baseline to week 6. Low levels of normalized T-cell clonal expansion were also seen in some patients who did not respond.

Only a few counts were recorded for this clone. This clone's antigen is unknown. No much larger clone exists at a distance of one base, and base qualities are not known. The material sequenced was CD4+ or CD8+ T cells sorted from blood, taken in a trial of the OX40 agonist ivuxolimab. The receptor chain draws on TRBV27 and TRBJ1-5, with the D gene uncertain. This receptor was identified in an adult with an advanced solid tumor such as melanoma, head and neck, liver or kidney cancer. The CDR3 corresponds to CASSFSGYSNQPQHF. The nucleotide sequence reads as follows: TGTGCCAGCAGTTTTTCGGGGTATAGCAATCAGCCCCAGCATTTT.